This T cell receptor (beta chain) was sequenced during a study of cytomegalovirus exposure and HLA in healthy donors. The donors were members of the validation cohort, which comprised roughly 120 subjects and was separate from the first cohort of roughly 700 subjects. CDR3 length equals 16 residues. Germline-derived CDR1 and CDR2 are SEHNR and FQNEAQ (reference sequence). Data came from immunoSEQ multiplex PCR; TCRdb stores just in-frame clones and leaves some out. The sample shows over 200,000 clones, about nine tenths of them seen only once. Points from the study as a whole: The CMV antigen specificity of a few CMV-associated chains was confirmed through in vitro analysis. Some TCR beta chains (more than 150 of them) were listed as cytomegalovirus-associated.

The sample holds one count of this clone. Its antigen is still unknown. The junction shows a germline mismatch at one end, possibly a read error. The source material was PBMCs. The rearrangement links TRBV7-9 to TRBJ2-1; 12 nucleotides line up with TRBD2. This receptor was identified in a woman under 30 in good health and CMV-seropositive. Here the CDR3 DNA reads TGTGCCAGCAGTTTAGGGACTAGCGGGCCGATCAATGAGCAGTTCTTC. This translates into CASSLGTSGPINEQFF. Filled out from reference TRBV7-9 and TRBJ2-1, the complete variable domain reads DTGVSQNPRHKITKRGQNVTFRCDPISEHNRLYWYRQTLGQGPEFLTYFQNEAQLEKSRLLSDRFSAERPKGSFSTLEIQRTEQGDSAMYLCASSLGTSGPINEQFFGPGTRLTVL.